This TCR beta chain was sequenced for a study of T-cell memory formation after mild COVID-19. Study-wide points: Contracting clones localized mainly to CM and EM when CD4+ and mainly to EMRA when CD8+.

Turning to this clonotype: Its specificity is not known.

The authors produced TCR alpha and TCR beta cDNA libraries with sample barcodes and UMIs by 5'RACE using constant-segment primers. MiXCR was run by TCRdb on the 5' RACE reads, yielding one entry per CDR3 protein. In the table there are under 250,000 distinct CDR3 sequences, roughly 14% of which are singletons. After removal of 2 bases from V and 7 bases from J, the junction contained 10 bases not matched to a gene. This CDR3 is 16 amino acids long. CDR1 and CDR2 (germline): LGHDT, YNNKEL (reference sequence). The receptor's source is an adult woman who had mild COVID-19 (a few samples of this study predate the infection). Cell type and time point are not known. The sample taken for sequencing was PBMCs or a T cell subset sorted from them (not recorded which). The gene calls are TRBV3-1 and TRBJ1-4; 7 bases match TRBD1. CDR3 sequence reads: CASSQSLGGKPEKLFF. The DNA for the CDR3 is TGTGCCAGCAGCCAATCTCTAGGGGGCAAACCTGAAAAACTGTTTTTT.